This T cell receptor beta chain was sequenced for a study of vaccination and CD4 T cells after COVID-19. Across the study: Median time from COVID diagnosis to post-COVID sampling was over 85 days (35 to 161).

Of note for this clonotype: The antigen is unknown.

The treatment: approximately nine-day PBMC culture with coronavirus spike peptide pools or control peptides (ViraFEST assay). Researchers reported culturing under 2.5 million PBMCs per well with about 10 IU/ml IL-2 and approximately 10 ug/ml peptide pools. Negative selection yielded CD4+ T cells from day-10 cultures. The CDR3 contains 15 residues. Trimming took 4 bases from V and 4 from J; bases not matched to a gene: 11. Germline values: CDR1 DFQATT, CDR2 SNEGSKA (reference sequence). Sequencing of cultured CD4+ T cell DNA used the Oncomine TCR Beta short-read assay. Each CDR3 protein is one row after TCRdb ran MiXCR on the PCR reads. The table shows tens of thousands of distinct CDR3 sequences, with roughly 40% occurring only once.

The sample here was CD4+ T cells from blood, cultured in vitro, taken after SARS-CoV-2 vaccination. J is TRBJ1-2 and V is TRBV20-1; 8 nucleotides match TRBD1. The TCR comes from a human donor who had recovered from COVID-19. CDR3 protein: CSAIAQTGGIYGYTF. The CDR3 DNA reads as TGCAGTGCTATCGCCCAAACAGGGGGGATCTATGGCTACACCTTC.